The clone carrying this T cell receptor (beta chain) was seen many times. The CDR3 sequence is 17 residues long. V gave up 5 bases and J gave up 4 bases, with 23 bases separating them. CDR1 LGHDT and CDR2 YNNKEL come from the germline V gene (reference sequence). TCRdb processed the reads anew with MiXCR; each CDR3 protein has one entry. The sample shows fewer than 250,000 distinct CDR3 sequences, under 35% of them seen only once. The sample comes from a study of kidney transplant recipient with SARS-CoV-2 infection. This TCR derives from a male patient in his thirties who had COVID-19 and was a kidney transplant recipient. Some of these T cells may belong to the graft donor. The rearrangement joins TRBV3-1 to TRBJ1-1, with D unclear. This specimen was a blood sample, taken at baseline and on roughly day 110 from a kidney transplant recipient. The CDR3 DNA is TGTGCCAGCAGCACTAGCATTCCCATTTCAATTCGCACTGAAGCTTTCTTT. Its translation is CASSTSIPISIRTEAFF.